These 27 T cell receptor beta chains originate from one sample sequenced in a study of cytomegalovirus exposure and HLA in healthy donors. The primer mix had 60 Vbeta and 13 Jbeta primers. TCRdb's table, derived via immunoSEQ multiplex PCR, lists solely in-frame clones and lacks some. The sample includes 180,000 or so clones, around four fifths of them seen just once. Sequenced material: PBMCs. The source of these receptors is a man younger than 35 in good health and CMV-seronegative.

The chain employs TRBV10-3 and TRBJ2-1; 7 nucleotides line up with TRBD1. This CDR3 has 15 amino acids. Unmatched junction bases numbered 9, after V lost 6 bases and J lost 4 bases. In germline, CDR1 is ENHRY, CDR2 SYGVKD. This CDR3 is CAISVKGASYNEQFF. CDR3 DNA: TGTGCCATCAGCGTTAAGGGGGCATCATACAATGAGCAGTTCTTC.

V gene TRBV6-6 combines with J gene TRBJ1-5; D uncertain. V shed 5 bases and J shed 3 bases, with 5 bases lying between them. Germline loops: CDR1 MNHNY, CDR2 SVGAGI (reference sequence). There are 12 residues in the CDR3. CDR3 region: CASSENNQPQHF. The CDR3 coding sequence is TGTGCCAGCAGTGAGAACAATCAGCCCCAGCATTTT.

This clone showed up just once. The DNA for the CDR3 is TGTGCCAGCAGCTCCCGACTAGCGGGGGGCTACGAGCAGTACTTC. Translated, it gives CASSSRLAGGYEQYF. The chain combines TRBV11-3 with TRBJ2-7; 13 bases are shared with TRBD2. The CDR3 is 15 amino acids. CDR1 SGHNT and CDR2 YENEEA come from the germline V gene. V lost 4 bases and J lost 3; bases outside the gene matches: 3.

The genes are TRBV21-1 and TRBJ1-5; TRBD1, the D gene given by the table, was not confirmed from the DNA. TRBV21-1 is shown as a pseudogene. CDR3 length: 16 residues. As DNA, the CDR3 is TGTGCCAGCAGCAAAGGACAGGGGGCTAGCAATCAGCCCCAGCATTTT. It encodes CASSKGQGASNQPQHF.

Comment on this clone: The same CDR3 can be traced to other DNA sequences in this sample. The rearrangement joins TRBV30 to TRBJ1-1; D call uncertain. Between the trimmed V and J ends, which lost 0 bases and 0 bases, there was a span of 5 bases. CDR3 length: 13 amino acids. In germline, CDR1 is GTSNPN, CDR2 SVGIG (reference sequence). The DNA of the CDR3 is TGTGCCTGGAGTGTACTTATGAACACTGAAGCTTTCTTT. It encodes CAWSVLMNTEAFF.

The rearrangement joins TRBV29-1 to TRBJ2-1; 10 nucleotides match TRBD1. After removal of 7 bases from V and 7 bases from J, the junction contained 10 bases not matched to a gene. The CDR3 runs 14 residues. Germline V gene lookup returns CDR1 SQVTM and CDR2 ANQGSEA. The CDR3 DNA sequence: TGCAGCGCCCGGGACAGGGGATCTCGGAATGAGCAGTTCTTC. Translated: CSARDRGSRNEQFF.

The chain combines TRBV6-6 with TRBJ1-1, with D possibly matching TRBD1 (6 bases). V gave up 6 bases and J gave up 7 bases, with 15 bases separating them. Germline V gene lookup returns CDR1 MNHNY and CDR2 SVGAGI (reference sequence). The CDR3 is 13 amino acids. The CDR3 sequence: CASSPRTEREAFF. The CDR3 DNA is TGTGCCAGCAGCCCCCGGACAGAACGTGAAGCTTTCTTT.

The rearrangement links TRBV23-1 to TRBJ2-7; TRBD1 matches at 7 bases. TRBV23-1 is reported as an ORF; its role is uncertain. V dropped 4 bases and J dropped 1; count of bases not matched to a gene: 4. The CDR3 totals 14 residues. CDR3 amino acids: CASSPLDRSYEQYF. The CDR3 DNA reads TGCGCCAGCAGTCCCCTGGACAGGTCCTACGAGCAGTACTTC.

This clone appeared once. This chain links TRBV29-1 with TRBJ1-1; 9 nucleotides align to TRBD1. Looked up from germline, CDR1 is SQVTM and CDR2 is ANQGSEA. The CDR3 is 14 residues long. Trimming took 7 bases from V and 0 from J; bases not matched to a gene: 6. The CDR3 DNA sequence: TGCAGCGCCCTTACAGGGGGCGTGAACACTGAAGCTTTCTTT. Its translation: CSALTGGVNTEAFF.

This clone was observed a handful of times. V usage is TRBV25-1 and J usage is TRBJ1-5, with D perhaps TRBD1 (6 bases). Germline V gene sequence: CDR1 MGHDK, CDR2 SYGVNS. With 4 bases removed from V and 11 bases from J, the gap between germline ends came to 15 bases. This CDR3 is built from 13 residues. The CDR3 is CASSVGHSSAQHF. The CDR3 region has the DNA TGTGCCAGCAGTGTGGGACACTCCTCAGCCCAGCATTTT.

The rearrangement uses TRBV6-1 and TRBJ1-4; D perhaps matches TRBD1 (5 bases). The CDR3 totals 17 residues. Germline V gene lookup returns CDR1 MNHNS and CDR2 SASEGT. Trimming removed 4 bases at V and 7 bases at J, with 22 bases between. CDR3 amino acids: CASSGNWEGLMGEKLFF. DNA of the CDR3: TGTGCCAGCAGTGGAAACTGGGAGGGGCTGATGGGTGAAAAACTGTTTTTT.

The chain combines TRBV2 with TRBJ2-2; no clear D gene. Deletions cut 1 base from V and 2 bases from J, with 8 bases between. The germline CDR1 and CDR2 sequences are SNHLY and FYNNEI. There are 15 residues in the CDR3. CDR3 protein: CASSEGRPNTGELFF. CDR3 bases: TGTGCCAGCAGTGAAGGCAGGCCCAACACCGGGGAGCTGTTTTTT.

This clone was seen once. The genes are TRBV15 and TRBJ1-1, with D unclear. V was clipped by 0 bases and J by 6 bases, with 11 bases between them. CDR3 length: 14 amino acids. Germline V gene lookup returns CDR1 LNHNV and CDR2 YYDKDF (reference sequence). The CDR3 loop reads CATSRDAPAPEAFF. In DNA, the CDR3 is TGTGCCACCAGCAGAGATGCCCCAGCGCCTGAAGCTTTCTTT.

The rearrangement links TRBV7-9 to TRBJ2-6; 7 positions agree with TRBD1. The CDR3 is made up of 16 amino acids. Germline V CDR1 and CDR2: SEHNR, FQNEAQ (reference sequence). After removal of 4 bases from V and 2 bases from J, the junction contained 5 bases not matched to a gene. The DNA for the CDR3 is TGTGCCAGCAGCTCCCCTACAGGGGCTGGGGCCAACGTCCTGACTTTC. It translates to CASSSPTGAGANVLTF. Full variable domain (remainder filled in from reference TRBV7-9 and TRBJ2-6): DTGVSQNPRHKITKRGQNVTFRCDPISEHNRLYWYRQTLGQGPEFLTYFQNEAQLEKSRLLSDRFSAERPKGSFSTLEIQRTEQGDSAMYLCASSSPTGAGANVLTFGAGSRLTVL.

V and J are TRBV5-6 and TRBJ2-6, with 8 nucleotides matching TRBD1. The CDR3 consists of 17 residues. Germline CDR1 and CDR2: SGHDT and YYEEEE. J lost 3 bases, V lost 7 bases, and 12 bases had no gene match. As DNA, the CDR3 is TGTGCCAGCGCAGACAGGGGACCTCTGTATGGGGCCAACGTCCTGACTTTC. It codes for CASADRGPLYGANVLTF.

The J gene is TRBJ2-1, the V gene TRBV12-5; D might be TRBD2 (6 bases). The CDR3 extends over 18 amino acids. The V gene's germline CDR1 is LGHNT and CDR2 FRNRAP. The germline V and J ends were trimmed by 3 bases and 5 bases, with 23 bases remaining between them. This CDR3 reads CASGFGIPGVGGNNEQFF. The CDR3 DNA sequence: TGTGCTAGTGGTTTTGGAATTCCCGGGGTAGGCGGGAACAATGAGCAGTTCTTC.

V usage is TRBV5-1 and J usage is TRBJ2-7; TRBD2 matches at 7 bases. Germline assignment: CDR1 SGHRS and CDR2 YFSETQ. J gave up 1 base and V 4 bases, and 17 bases lay outside the gene matches. The CDR3 length is 18 residues. CDR3 amino acids: CASSPHGTLGGSSYEQYF. The CDR3 bases are TGCGCCAGCAGCCCCCATGGGACCCTAGGCGGGAGTTCCTACGAGCAGTACTTC.

In regard to this clone: The germline gene is not matched at one end of the junction; a read error may be the cause. V gene TRBV6-5 combines with J gene TRBJ2-1; the match to TRBD2 covers 8 bases. Germline CDR1 reads MNHEY; CDR2 reads SVGAGI. This CDR3 contains 16 residues. CDR3 in DNA: TGTGCCAGCAGTTACTCTCGGGGGGGTTCCCACAATGAGCGGTTCTTC. This gives the protein CASSYSRGGSHNERFF.

V and J are TRBV7-2 and TRBJ2-6, with 10 positions matching TRBD1. The J segment lost 2 bases and the V segment lost 4 bases, leaving 8 bases of the junction unmatched. The CDR3 sequence is 18 residues long. Germline CDR1 and CDR2: SGHTA and FQGNSA. Written as DNA, the CDR3 is TGTGCCAGCAGCTCTCCGGGACAGGGGTCGGCTGGGGCCAACGTCCTGACTTTC. Its protein is CASSSPGQGSAGANVLTF.

The chain links TRBV19 to TRBJ2-5; tentative D call: TRBD1 (6 bases). Trimming cost V 5 bases and J 4 bases, with 11 bases left between them. Germline values: CDR1 LNHDA, CDR2 SQIVND (reference sequence). The CDR3 is made up of 13 amino acids. CDR3 sequence (DNA): TGTGCCAGTAGTGCTACAGGGAGAGAGACCCAGTACTTC. Amino acids: CASSATGRETQYF.

The chain employs TRBV7-9 and TRBJ1-2; possible D gene TRBD1, 6 bases. The V gene's germline CDR1 is SEHNR and CDR2 FQNEAQ (reference sequence). V dropped 1 base and J dropped 8 bases, with 20 bases sitting between them. This CDR3 is 16 amino acids long. The CDR3 DNA is TGTGCCAGCAGCTTAGAAGGAGGGGGGGGCGCAGGAGGCTACACCTTC. Protein product: CASSLEGGGGAGGYTF. The whole variable domain, remainder taken from reference TRBV7-9 and TRBJ1-2, is DTGVSQNPRHKITKRGQNVTFRCDPISEHNRLYWYRQTLGQGPEFLTYFQNEAQLEKSRLLSDRFSAERPKGSFSTLEIQRTEQGDSAMYLCASSLEGGGGAGGYTFGSGTRLTVV.

This clone came up once. CDR3 loop: CASSIGVWLGRDEQFF. CDR3 bases: TGTGCCAGCAGCATCGGGGTTTGGTTAGGGCGGGATGAGCAGTTCTTC. The V call is TRBV5-8, the J call TRBJ2-1; D perhaps matches TRBD2 (5 bases). V was shortened by 4 bases and J by 8 bases, with 22 bases between the two germline ends. The CDR3 is made up of 16 amino acids. Germline V lookup: CDR1 SGHTS, CDR2 YDEGEE.

V and J are TRBV6-5 and TRBJ1-1; 7 bases align to TRBD1. With V trimmed by 5 bases and J by 6 bases, 6 bases remained unmatched. CDR1 and CDR2 from the germline V gene are MNHEY and SVGAGI. This CDR3 contains 13 residues. The CDR3 protein is CASSRYRGSEAFF. CDR3 sequence (DNA): TGTGCCAGCAGTCGATACAGGGGTTCTGAAGCTTTCTTT.

The sample holds one count of this clone. V gene TRBV21-1 combines with J gene TRBJ2-1; the tabulated D call, TRBD1, remains unverified against the DNA. TRBV21-1 is a pseudogene locus. The CDR3 totals 15 residues. CDR3 in amino acids: CASSIYRGPDNEQFF. Written as DNA, the CDR3 is TGTGCCAGCAGCATATACAGGGGTCCCGACAATGAGCAGTTCTTC.

V is TRBV10-3 and J is TRBJ1-3; D not certain. Per germline, CDR1 ENHRY and CDR2 SYGVKD. The CDR3 totals 14 residues. The V end was cut by 4 bases, the J end by 4 bases, with 11 bases between. The CDR3 nucleotides are TGTGCCATCAGTGCATTCGTCAGGGGAAACACCATATATTTT. The encoded protein is CAISAFVRGNTIYF.

This chain links TRBV11-2 with TRBJ2-2; D is unclear. Germline V CDR1 and CDR2: SGHAT, FQNNGV. V lost 1 base to trimming and J lost 7 bases, with 7 bases between them. The CDR3 length is 13 residues. CDR3 DNA sequence: TGTGCCAGCAGCTTAGTTTTACTCGGGGAGCTGTTTTTT. This sequence encodes CASSLVLLGELFF.

This chain joins TRBV7-9 and TRBJ1-4; 9 positions agree with TRBD1. The germline CDR1 and CDR2 sequences are SEHNR and FQNEAQ (reference sequence). The trim removed 3 bases at V and 8 bases at J, leaving 1 base unmatched. This CDR3 has 13 amino acids. The CDR3 reads CASSFDRGEKLFF. CDR3 coding DNA: TGTGCCAGCAGCTTCGACAGGGGGGAAAAACTGTTTTTT.